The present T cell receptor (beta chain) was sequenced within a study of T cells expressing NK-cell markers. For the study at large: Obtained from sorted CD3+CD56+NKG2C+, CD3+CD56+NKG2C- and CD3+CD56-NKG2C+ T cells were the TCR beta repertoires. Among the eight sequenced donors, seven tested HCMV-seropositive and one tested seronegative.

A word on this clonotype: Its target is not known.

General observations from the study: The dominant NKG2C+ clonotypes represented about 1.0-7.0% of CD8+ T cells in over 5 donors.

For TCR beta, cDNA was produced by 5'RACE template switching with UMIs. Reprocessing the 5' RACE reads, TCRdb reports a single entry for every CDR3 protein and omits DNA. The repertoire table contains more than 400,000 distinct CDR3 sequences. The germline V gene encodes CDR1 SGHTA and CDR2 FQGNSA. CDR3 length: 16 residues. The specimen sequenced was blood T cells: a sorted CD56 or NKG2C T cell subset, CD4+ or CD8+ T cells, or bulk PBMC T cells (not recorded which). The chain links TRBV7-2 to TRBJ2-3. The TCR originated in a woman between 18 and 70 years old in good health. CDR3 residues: CASSLPVGTSPDTQYF.